A selection of T cell receptor beta chains follows, all from one sample in a study of shared clonotypes between healthy human individuals. Repertoires were generated with immunoSEQ multiplex PCR, while TCRdb's copy carries only in-frame clones and drops some. The sample lists 2 million to 2.5 million clones; almost 96% were seen once. The sample comprised naive CD4+ T cells sorted from blood. These receptors originate from a man aged 18 to 35 in good health. Both conserved end residues are part of each CDR3. D genes are given only for firm matches. Some rows have no size entry. The others give once, few or many, or a class for an expanded clone.

clone_size: .
d_call: TRBD1
v_call: TRBV27
j_call: TRBJ2-7
cdr3_nt: TGTGCCAGCAGTTTTCGCGGGACAGGGGGCTACGAGCAGTACTTC
cdr3_aa: CASSFRGTGGYEQYF

clone_size: .
d_call: .
v_call: TRBV6-5
j_call: TRBJ2-1
cdr3_nt: TGTGCCAGCAGTTACGGGCGACAGCACAATGAGCAGTTCTTC
cdr3_aa: CASSYGRQHNEQFF

clone_size: few
d_call: .
v_call: TRBV29-1
j_call: TRBJ1-1
cdr3_nt: TGCAGCGTTAGTCGTTTGGTGAACACTGAAGCTTTCTTT
cdr3_aa: CSVSRLVNTEAFF

clone_size: .
d_call: TRBD1
v_call: TRBV4-1
j_call: TRBJ2-3
cdr3_nt: TGCGCCAGCAGCCAACCCGACAGGGGCAGCACAGATACGCAGTATTTT
cdr3_aa: CASSQPDRGSTDTQYF

clone_size: .
d_call: TRBD1
v_call: TRBV30
j_call: TRBJ1-4
cdr3_nt: TGTGCCTGGGGACAGGGGAGTGAAAAACTGTTTTTT
cdr3_aa: CAWGQGSEKLFF

clone_size: .
d_call: .
v_call: TRBV6-6
j_call: TRBJ1-2
cdr3_nt: TGTGCCAGCAGTTACTCCGGGTTTGACTATGGCTACACCTTC
cdr3_aa: CASSYSGFDYGYTF

clone_size: .
d_call: .
v_call: TRBV27
j_call: TRBJ2-5
cdr3_nt: TGTGCCAGCAGTTTATCGAGAAAGGCAGGGGCGTATATCGAGACCCAGTACTTC
cdr3_aa: CASSLSRKAGAYIETQYF

clone_size: .
d_call: TRBD1
v_call: TRBV6-1
j_call: TRBJ1-1
cdr3_nt: TGTGCCAGCCGGCCGGGGACAGGGACTGAAGCTTTCTTT
cdr3_aa: CASRPGTGTEAFF

clone_size: .
d_call: .
v_call: TRBV5-1
j_call: TRBJ2-5
cdr3_nt: TGCGCCAGCAGCTTCACGGGGGGCGAAGAGACCCAGTACTTC
cdr3_aa: CASSFTGGEETQYF

clone_size: .
d_call: TRBD2
v_call: TRBV5-4
j_call: TRBJ2-7
cdr3_nt: TGTGCCAGCAGCCCCGGCGGGAGCCAGGCGTCCGAGCAGTACTTC
cdr3_aa: CASSPGGSQASEQYF

clone_size: .
d_call: .
v_call: TRBV5-1
j_call: TRBJ1-6
cdr3_nt: TGCGCCAGCAGCCTTAATTATTCACCCCTCCACTTT
cdr3_aa: CASSLNYSPLHF

clone_size: .
d_call: .
v_call: TRBV5-4
j_call: TRBJ1-1
cdr3_nt: TGTGCCAGCAGCCACCCTGGGGGCCCGGATAGTGAAGCTTTCTTT
cdr3_aa: CASSHPGGPDSEAFF

clone_size: .
d_call: TRBD1
v_call: TRBV10-3
j_call: TRBJ2-7
cdr3_nt: TGTGCCATCGCGACAGGGGGCTTGAACGAGCAGTACTTC
cdr3_aa: CAIATGGLNEQYF

clone_size: .
d_call: .
v_call: TRBV7-9
j_call: TRBJ2-5
cdr3_nt: TGTGCCAGCAGCTTAGGCGGGGGCAAGGAGACCCAGTACTTC
cdr3_aa: CASSLGGGKETQYF

clone_size: .
d_call: .
v_call: TRBV25-1
j_call: TRBJ1-1
cdr3_nt: TGTGCCAGCAAATCCCCGGGACCCTTCCAGGCGGCTTTCTTT
cdr3_aa: CASKSPGPFQAAFF

clone_size: .
d_call: TRBD1
v_call: TRBV6-5
j_call: TRBJ2-7
cdr3_nt: TGTGCCAGCAGTTACTTTGGACAGGGCTCCCACGAGCAGTACTTC
cdr3_aa: CASSYFGQGSHEQYF

clone_size: .
d_call: .
v_call: TRBV7-2
j_call: TRBJ2-7
cdr3_nt: TGTGCCAGCAGCCGCGGGCGCGACCTAACCTACGAGCAGTACTTC
cdr3_aa: CASSRGRDLTYEQYF

clone_size: .
d_call: TRBD1
v_call: TRBV9
j_call: TRBJ2-7
cdr3_nt: TGTGCCAGCAGCGTAGACGGGACAGGGAGTCCCTACGAGCAGTACTTC
cdr3_aa: CASSVDGTGSPYEQYF

clone_size: few
d_call: TRBD1
v_call: TRBV5-1
j_call: TRBJ2-7
cdr3_nt: TGCGCCAGCAGCTTGGTAGGGACAGGGATGTTCGAGCAGTACTTC
cdr3_aa: CASSLVGTGMFEQYF

clone_size: .
d_call: .
v_call: TRBV21-1
j_call: TRBJ1-2
cdr3_nt: TGTGCCAGCAGCAAAGAGGGGCAGGGAGAGTATCAGGGCTACACCTTC
cdr3_aa: CASSKEGQGEYQGYTF

clone_size: .
d_call: .
v_call: TRBV5-1
j_call: TRBJ2-2
cdr3_nt: TGCGCCAGCAGCTTGGACAGACCCACCGGGGAGCTGTTTTTT
cdr3_aa: CASSLDRPTGELFF

clone_size: .
d_call: .
v_call: TRBV9
j_call: TRBJ2-1
cdr3_nt: TGTGCCAGCAGCCTCGGGGGCTCCTACAATGAGCAGTTCTTC
cdr3_aa: CASSLGGSYNEQFF

clone_size: .
d_call: .
v_call: TRBV18
j_call: TRBJ1-2
cdr3_nt: TGTGCCAGCTCACCGGGGATACAAACCTATGGCTACACCTTC
cdr3_aa: CASSPGIQTYGYTF

clone_size: .
d_call: TRBD1
v_call: TRBV27
j_call: TRBJ2-2
cdr3_nt: TGTGCCAGCAGTCGGGACAGGGATGTTTCCGGGGAGCTGTTTTTT
cdr3_aa: CASSRDRDVSGELFF

clone_size: .
d_call: TRBD1
v_call: TRBV10-3
j_call: TRBJ1-4
cdr3_nt: TGTGCCATCAGTGAGCGGGACAGGGCGGATGAAAAACTGTTTTTT
cdr3_aa: CAISERDRADEKLFF

clone_size: .
d_call: .
v_call: TRBV6-1
j_call: TRBJ2-3
cdr3_nt: TGTGCCAGCAGTGCCGCAGGGGGGAATACGCAGTATTTT
cdr3_aa: CASSAAGGNTQYF

clone_size: .
d_call: .
v_call: TRBV18
j_call: TRBJ1-2
cdr3_nt: TGTGCCAGCTCACCACTATTGTGGAGCGAAGATGGCTACACCTTC
cdr3_aa: CASSPLLWSEDGYTF

clone_size: .
d_call: .
v_call: TRBV29-1
j_call: TRBJ2-5
cdr3_nt: TGCAGCGTGCAACAGGGCCGAGAGACCCAGTACTTC
cdr3_aa: CSVQQGRETQYF

clone_size: .
d_call: .
v_call: TRBV29-1
j_call: TRBJ1-1
cdr3_nt: TGCAGCGTCCAAGGGGGAACTGAAGCTTTCTTT
cdr3_aa: CSVQGGTEAFF

clone_size: .
d_call: .
v_call: TRBV7-9
j_call: TRBJ1-1
cdr3_nt: TGTGCCAGCAGCGCCCGAGGCGTGAACACTGAAGCTTTCTTT
cdr3_aa: CASSARGVNTEAFF

clone_size: .
d_call: .
v_call: TRBV6-5
j_call: TRBJ2-7
cdr3_nt: TGTGCCAGCAGGGCCACAATACTAGCATACGAGCAGTACTTC
cdr3_aa: CASRATILAYEQYF

clone_size: .
d_call: .
v_call: TRBV18
j_call: TRBJ2-7
cdr3_nt: TGTGCCAGCTCACCGCGGCAGGGGATCTACGAGCAGTACTTC
cdr3_aa: CASSPRQGIYEQYF

clone_size: .
d_call: .
v_call: TRBV5-1
j_call: TRBJ2-7
cdr3_nt: TGCGCCAGCAGCCCCGGGACTCTGACATCAAGCCCCGAGCAGTACTTC
cdr3_aa: CASSPGTLTSSPEQYF

clone_size: .
d_call: .
v_call: TRBV27
j_call: TRBJ2-7
cdr3_nt: TGTGCCAGCACCCCCGAGGATCGACTGACCTACGAGCAGTACTTC
cdr3_aa: CASTPEDRLTYEQYF

clone_size: .
d_call: .
v_call: TRBV6-5
j_call: TRBJ1-2
cdr3_nt: TGTGCCAGCAGTTACCCCGGACAGAACTATGGCTACACCTTC
cdr3_aa: CASSYPGQNYGYTF

clone_size: .
d_call: .
v_call: TRBV5-1
j_call: TRBJ1-2
cdr3_nt: TGCGCCAGCAGCTTAGACAGGATTTCTAACTATGGCTACACCTTC
cdr3_aa: CASSLDRISNYGYTF

clone_size: .
d_call: TRBD2
v_call: TRBV6-5
j_call: TRBJ2-2
cdr3_nt: TGTGCCAGCAGTTACACCGGACTAGTCTCCGGGGAGCTGTTTTTT
cdr3_aa: CASSYTGLVSGELFF

clone_size: .
d_call: .
v_call: TRBV9
j_call: TRBJ1-3
cdr3_nt: TGTGCCAGCAGCGCCGGGACATACTCTGGAAACACCATATATTTT
cdr3_aa: CASSAGTYSGNTIYF

clone_size: .
d_call: TRBD2
v_call: TRBV2
j_call: TRBJ2-7
cdr3_nt: TGTGCCAGCAGTAGGGAGGGAGGACCCTACGAGCAGTACTTC
cdr3_aa: CASSREGGPYEQYF

clone_size: .
d_call: .
v_call: TRBV20-1
j_call: TRBJ1-2
cdr3_nt: TGCAGTGCTAGCGGGGATGGCTACACCTTC
cdr3_aa: CSASGDGYTF

clone_size: .
d_call: TRBD2
v_call: TRBV5-4
j_call: TRBJ2-1
cdr3_nt: TGTGCCAGCAGCTTTTGGGGGCGGAGCGGGAGCGGAGTCTTC
cdr3_aa: CASSFWGRSGSGVF